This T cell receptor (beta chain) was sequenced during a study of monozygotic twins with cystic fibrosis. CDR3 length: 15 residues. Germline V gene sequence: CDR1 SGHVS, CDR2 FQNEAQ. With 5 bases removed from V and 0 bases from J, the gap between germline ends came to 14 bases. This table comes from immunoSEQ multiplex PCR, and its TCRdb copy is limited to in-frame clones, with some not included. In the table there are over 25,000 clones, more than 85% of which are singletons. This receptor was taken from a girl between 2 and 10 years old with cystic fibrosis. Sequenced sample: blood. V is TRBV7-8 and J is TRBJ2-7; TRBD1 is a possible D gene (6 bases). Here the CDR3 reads CASSINQGPSYEQYF. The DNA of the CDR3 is TGTGCCAGCAGCATAAACCAGGGGCCCTCCTACGAGCAGTACTTC.